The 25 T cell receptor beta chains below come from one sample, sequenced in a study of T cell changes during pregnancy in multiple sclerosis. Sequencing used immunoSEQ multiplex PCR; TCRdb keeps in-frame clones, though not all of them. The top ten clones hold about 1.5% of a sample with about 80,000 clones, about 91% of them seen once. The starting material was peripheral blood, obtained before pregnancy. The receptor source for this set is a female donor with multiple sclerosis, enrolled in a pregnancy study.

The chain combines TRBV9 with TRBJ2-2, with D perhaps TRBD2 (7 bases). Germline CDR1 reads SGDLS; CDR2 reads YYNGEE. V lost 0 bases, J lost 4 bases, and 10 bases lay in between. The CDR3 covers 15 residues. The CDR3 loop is CASSVEGGSTGELFF. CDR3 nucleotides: TGTGCCAGCAGCGTAGAGGGGGGGAGCACCGGGGAGCTGTTTTTT. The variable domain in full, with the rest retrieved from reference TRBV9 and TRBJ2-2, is DSGVTQTPKHLITATGQRVTLRCSPRSGDLSVYWYQQSLDQGLQFLIQYYNGEERAKGNILERFSAQQFPDLHSELNLSSLELGDSALYFCASSVEGGSTGELFFGEGSRLTVL.

In DNA, the CDR3 is TGCGCCAGCAGCCAAGTTGGACAGGGGCCCTATGGCTACACCTTC. Protein: CASSQVGQGPYGYTF. The chain combines TRBV4-1 with TRBJ1-2; TRBD1 matches at 9 bases. Trimming at V came to 1 base and at J to 4 bases, leaving 4 bases not matched to a gene. CDR1 and CDR2 from the germline V gene are MGHRA and YSYEKL. The length of the CDR3 is 15 residues.

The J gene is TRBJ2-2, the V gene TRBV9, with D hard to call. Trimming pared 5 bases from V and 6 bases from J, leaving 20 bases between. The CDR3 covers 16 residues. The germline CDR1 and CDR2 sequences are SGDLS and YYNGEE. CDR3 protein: CASSPRVYPNAGELFF. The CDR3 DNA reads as TGTGCCAGCAGTCCCCGCGTCTATCCGAATGCCGGGGAGCTGTTTTTT.

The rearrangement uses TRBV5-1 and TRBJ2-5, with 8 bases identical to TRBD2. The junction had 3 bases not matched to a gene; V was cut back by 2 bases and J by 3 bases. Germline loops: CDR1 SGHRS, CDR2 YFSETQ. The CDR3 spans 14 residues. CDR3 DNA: TGCGCCAGCAGCTTCGCGGGGGGCGAAGAGACCCAGTACTTC. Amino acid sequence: CASSFAGGEETQYF.

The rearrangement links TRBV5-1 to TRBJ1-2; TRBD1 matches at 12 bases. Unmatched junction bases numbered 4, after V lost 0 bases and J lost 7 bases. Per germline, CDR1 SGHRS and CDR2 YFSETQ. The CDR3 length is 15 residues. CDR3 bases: TGCGCCAGCAGCTTGGGGGGACAGGGGGCGCGTGGCTACACCTTC. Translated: CASSLGGQGARGYTF.

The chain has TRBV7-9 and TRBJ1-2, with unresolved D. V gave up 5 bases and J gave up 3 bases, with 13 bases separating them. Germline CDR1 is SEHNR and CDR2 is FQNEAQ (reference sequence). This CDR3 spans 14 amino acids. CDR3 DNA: TGTGCCAGCAGCCCCGGTTTACTCGACTATGGCTACACCTTC. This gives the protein CASSPGLLDYGYTF.

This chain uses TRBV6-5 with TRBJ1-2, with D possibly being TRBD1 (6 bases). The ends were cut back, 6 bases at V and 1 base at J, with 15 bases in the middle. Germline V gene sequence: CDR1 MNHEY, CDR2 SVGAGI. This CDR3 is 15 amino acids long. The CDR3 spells CASRSQGPFNYGYTF. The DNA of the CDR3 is TGTGCCAGCAGGTCTCAGGGGCCCTTTAACTATGGCTACACCTTC.

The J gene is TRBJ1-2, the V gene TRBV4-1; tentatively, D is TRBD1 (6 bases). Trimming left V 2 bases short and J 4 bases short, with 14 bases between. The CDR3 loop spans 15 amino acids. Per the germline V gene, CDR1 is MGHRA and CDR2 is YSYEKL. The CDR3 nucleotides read TGCGCCAGCAGCCAAACCGGGACATCACGCTATGGCTACACCTTC. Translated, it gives CASSQTGTSRYGYTF.

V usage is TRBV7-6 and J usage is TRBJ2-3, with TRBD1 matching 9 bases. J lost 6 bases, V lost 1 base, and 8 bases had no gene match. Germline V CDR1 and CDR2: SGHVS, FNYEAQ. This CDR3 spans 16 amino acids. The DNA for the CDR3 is TGTGCCAGCAGCTTAGGGCCAAGGACAGGGGAGGATACGCAGTATTTT. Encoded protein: CASSLGPRTGEDTQYF.

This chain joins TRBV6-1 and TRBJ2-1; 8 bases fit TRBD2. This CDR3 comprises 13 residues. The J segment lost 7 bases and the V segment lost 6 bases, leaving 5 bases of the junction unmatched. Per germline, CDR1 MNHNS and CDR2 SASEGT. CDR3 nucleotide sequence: TGTGCCAGCAGCGGGAGGGGACTAAATGAGCAGTTCTTC. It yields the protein CASSGRGLNEQFF.

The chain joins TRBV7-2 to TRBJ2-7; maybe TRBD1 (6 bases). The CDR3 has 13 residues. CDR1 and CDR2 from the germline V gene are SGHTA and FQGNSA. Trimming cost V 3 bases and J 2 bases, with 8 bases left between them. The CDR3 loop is CASSFWDTYEQYF. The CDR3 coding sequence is TGTGCCAGCAGCTTCTGGGACACCTACGAGCAGTACTTC. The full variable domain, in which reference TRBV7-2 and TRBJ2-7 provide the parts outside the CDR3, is GAGVSQSPSNKVTEKGKDVELRCDPISGHTALYWYRQSLGQGLEFLIYFQGNSAPDKSGLPSDRFSAERTGGSVSTLTIQRTQQEDSAVYLCASSFWDTYEQYFGPGTRLTVT.

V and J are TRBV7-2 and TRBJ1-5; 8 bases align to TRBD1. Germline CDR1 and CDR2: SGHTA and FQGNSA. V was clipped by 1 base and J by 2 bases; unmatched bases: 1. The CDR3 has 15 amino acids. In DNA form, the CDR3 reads TGTGCCAGCAGCTTAGTGACAGGGGGCAATCAGCCCCAGCATTTT. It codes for CASSLVTGGNQPQHF.

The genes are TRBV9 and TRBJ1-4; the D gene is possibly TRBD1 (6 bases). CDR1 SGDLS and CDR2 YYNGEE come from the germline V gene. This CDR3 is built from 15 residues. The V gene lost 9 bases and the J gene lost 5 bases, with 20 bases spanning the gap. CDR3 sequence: CANPGQKQGNEKLFF. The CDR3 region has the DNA TGTGCCAACCCAGGCCAAAAACAGGGAAATGAAAAACTGTTTTTT.

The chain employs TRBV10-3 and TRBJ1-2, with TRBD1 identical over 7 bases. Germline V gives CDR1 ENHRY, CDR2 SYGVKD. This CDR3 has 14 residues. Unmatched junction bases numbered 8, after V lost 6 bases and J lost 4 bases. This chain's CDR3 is CAISPTGATYGYTF. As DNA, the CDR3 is TGTGCCATCAGCCCCACAGGGGCTACCTATGGCTACACCTTC.

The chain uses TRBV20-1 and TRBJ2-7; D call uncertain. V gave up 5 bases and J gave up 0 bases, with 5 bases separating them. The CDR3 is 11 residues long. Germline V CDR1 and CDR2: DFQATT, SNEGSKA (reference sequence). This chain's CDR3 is CSAVSSYEQYF. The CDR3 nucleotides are TGCAGTGCTGTGAGCTCCTACGAGCAGTACTTC.

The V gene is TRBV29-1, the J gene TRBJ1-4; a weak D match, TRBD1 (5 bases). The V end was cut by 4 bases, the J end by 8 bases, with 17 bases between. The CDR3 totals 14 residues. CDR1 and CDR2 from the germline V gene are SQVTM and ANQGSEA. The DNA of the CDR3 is TGCAGCGTTGCTCTGACGGGGGTCGGGGAAAAACTGTTTTTT. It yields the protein CSVALTGVGEKLFF.

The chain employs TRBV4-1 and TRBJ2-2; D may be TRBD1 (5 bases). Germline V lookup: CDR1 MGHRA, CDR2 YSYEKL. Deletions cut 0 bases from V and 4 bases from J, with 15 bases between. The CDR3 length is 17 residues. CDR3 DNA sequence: TGCGCCAGCAGCCAAGATGATAAGGCAGGGCGCACCGGGGAGCTGTTTTTT. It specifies CASSQDDKAGRTGELFF.

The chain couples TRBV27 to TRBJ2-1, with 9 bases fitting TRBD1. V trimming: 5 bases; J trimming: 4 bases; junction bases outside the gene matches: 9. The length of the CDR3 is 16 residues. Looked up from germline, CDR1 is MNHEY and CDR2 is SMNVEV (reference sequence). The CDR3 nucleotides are TGTGCCAGCAGTCCCACCACCGGGACAGGGTACAATGAGCAGTTCTTC. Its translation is CASSPTTGTGYNEQFF.

Here the CDR3 DNA reads TGTGCCAGCAGTGGGACAGGGGCTCACAATCAGCCCCAGCATTTT. Translating it yields CASSGTGAHNQPQHF. This chain uses TRBV2 with TRBJ1-5; 9 positions match TRBD1. The length of the CDR3 is 15 residues. With V trimmed by 4 bases and J by 3 bases, 4 bases remained unmatched. The germline V gene has CDR1 SNHLY and CDR2 FYNNEI.

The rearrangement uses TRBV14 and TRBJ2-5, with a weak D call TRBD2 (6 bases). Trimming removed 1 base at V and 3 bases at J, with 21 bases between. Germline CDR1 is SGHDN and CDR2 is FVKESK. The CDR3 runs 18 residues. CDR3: CASSQGAMVRGWEETQYF. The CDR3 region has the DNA TGTGCCAGCAGCCAAGGAGCTATGGTGCGGGGCTGGGAAGAGACCCAGTACTTC. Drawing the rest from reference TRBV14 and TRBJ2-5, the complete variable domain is EAGVTQFPSHSVIEKGQTVTLRCDPISGHDNLYWYRRVMGKEIKFLLHFVKESKQDESGMPNNRFLAERTGGTYSTLKVQPAELEDSGVYFCASSQGAMVRGWEETQYFGPGTRLLVL.

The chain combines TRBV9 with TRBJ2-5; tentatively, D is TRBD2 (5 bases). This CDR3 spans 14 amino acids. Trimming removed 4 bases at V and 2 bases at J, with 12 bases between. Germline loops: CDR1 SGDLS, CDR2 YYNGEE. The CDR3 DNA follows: TGTGCCAGCAGCCCAGCGGTCTTACAAGAGACCCAGTACTTC. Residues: CASSPAVLQETQYF.

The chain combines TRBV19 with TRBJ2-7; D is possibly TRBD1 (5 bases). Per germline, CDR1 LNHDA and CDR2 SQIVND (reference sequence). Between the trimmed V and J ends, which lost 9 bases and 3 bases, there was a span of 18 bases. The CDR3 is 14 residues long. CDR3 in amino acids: CARQREDKNYEQYF. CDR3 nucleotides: TGTGCCAGACAGAGAGAGGACAAGAACTACGAGCAGTACTTC. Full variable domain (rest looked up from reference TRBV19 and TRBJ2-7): DGGITQSPKYLFRKEGQNVTLSCEQNLNHDAMYWYRQDPGQGLRLIYYSQIVNDFQKGDIAEGYSVSREKKESFPLTVTSAQKNPTAFYLCARQREDKNYEQYFGPGTRLTVT.

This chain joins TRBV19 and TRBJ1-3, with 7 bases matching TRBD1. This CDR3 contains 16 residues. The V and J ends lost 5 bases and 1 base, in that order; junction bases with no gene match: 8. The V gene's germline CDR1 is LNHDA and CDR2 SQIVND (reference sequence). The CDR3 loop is CASSDPGGMSGNTIYF. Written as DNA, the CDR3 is TGTGCCAGTAGTGACCCAGGGGGTATGTCTGGAAACACCATATATTTT.

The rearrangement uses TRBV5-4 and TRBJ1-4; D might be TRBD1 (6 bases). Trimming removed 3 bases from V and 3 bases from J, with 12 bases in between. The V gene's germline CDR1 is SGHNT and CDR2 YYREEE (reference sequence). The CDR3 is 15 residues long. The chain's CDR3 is CASSYKGGPNEKLFF. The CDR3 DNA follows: TGTGCCAGCAGCTACAAAGGGGGTCCTAATGAAAAACTGTTTTTT.

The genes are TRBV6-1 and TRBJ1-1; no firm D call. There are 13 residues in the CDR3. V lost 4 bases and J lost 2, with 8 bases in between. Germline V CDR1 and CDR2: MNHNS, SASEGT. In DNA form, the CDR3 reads TGTGCCAGCAGTGCTCAGAAAAACACTGAAGCTTTCTTT. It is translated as CASSAQKNTEAFF.